This T cell receptor (beta chain) was sequenced during a study of glioma-infiltrating T cells. Germline CDR1 and CDR2: MGHRA and YSYEKL. J lost 5 bases, V lost 2 bases, and 11 bases had no gene match. The CDR3 is made up of 16 amino acids. TCR alpha and beta CDR3 regions were amplified from RNA using iRepertoire nested multiplex PCR. One-step reverse transcription and amplification started from approximately 100-400 ng of tissue mRNA or PBMC total RNA. TCRdb re-derived calls from the multiplex PCR reads in MiXCR, one entry per CDR3 protein. The table includes about 45,000 distinct CDR3 sequences, approximately 20% detected once. Overall study findings and caveats: Non-neoplastic patients had below-expected tissue-blood divergence, while all gliomas exceeded expectation.

Many counts were recorded for this clonotype. What it binds is not known. This chain uses TRBV4-1 with TRBJ1-1, with 7 bases fitting TRBD1. The receptor was derived from a human donor with low-grade glioma or glioblastoma, undergoing nonglioma brain surgery, or in good health (not recorded which). Sequenced: glioma tissue, nonneoplastic brain tissue, or PBMCs (not recorded which). The CDR3 sequence is CASSQPSAGGNTEAFF. In nucleotides, the CDR3 is TGCGCCAGCAGCCAACCCTCGGCAGGGGGAAATACTGAAGCTTTCTTT.